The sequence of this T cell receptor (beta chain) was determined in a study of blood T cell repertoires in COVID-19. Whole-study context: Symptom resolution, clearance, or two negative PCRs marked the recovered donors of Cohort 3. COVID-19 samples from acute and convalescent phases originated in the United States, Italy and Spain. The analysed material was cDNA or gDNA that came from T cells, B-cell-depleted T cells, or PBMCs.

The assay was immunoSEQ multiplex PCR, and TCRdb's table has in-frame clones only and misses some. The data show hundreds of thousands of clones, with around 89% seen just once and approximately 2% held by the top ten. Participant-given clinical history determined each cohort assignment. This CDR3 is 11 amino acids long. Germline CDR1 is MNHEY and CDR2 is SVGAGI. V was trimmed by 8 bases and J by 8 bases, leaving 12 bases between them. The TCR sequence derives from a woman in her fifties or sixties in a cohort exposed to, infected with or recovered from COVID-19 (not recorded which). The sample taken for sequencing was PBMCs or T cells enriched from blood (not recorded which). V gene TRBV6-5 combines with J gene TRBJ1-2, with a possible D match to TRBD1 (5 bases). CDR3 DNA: TGTGCCAGCTGGGCAGGGTGGGGCTACACCTTC. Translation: CASWAGWGYTF.